This TCR beta chain appears in the sequencing data of a study of T cells in Graves' hyperthyroidism and ophthalmopathy. General observations from the study: From stable hyperthyroidism, ophthalmopathy was set apart by a 13 V-J model. Most clonotypes expanded in the thyroid (above 0.001) were also present in blood. The model made its ophthalmopathy prediction, and onset followed a median 6.5 months later.

The source material, RNA transcripts, was used to amplify TCR beta CDR3 regions. When the TCR CDR3 underwent first-round RT-PCR, the HTBI primer set was used. A single record per CDR3 protein comes from TCRdb applying MiXCR to the multiplex PCR reads. Of approximately 98,000 distinct CDR3 sequences detected, about 40% appear once; the ten largest clones hold roughly 10%. The CDR3 consists of 13 residues. J gave up 6 bases and V 1 base, and 0 bases lay outside the gene matches. Germline loops: CDR1 SGHKS, CDR2 YYEKEE (reference sequence). This clonotype was detected ten times or more. Its antigen is undetermined. Clinical symptoms, serum thyroxine, TRAb, thyroid ultrasound and orbital computed tomography informed diagnoses.

Sample: peripheral blood or thyroid tissue (not recorded which). This TCR came from a woman aged 25 to 39 with Graves' hyperthyroidism. This chain connects TRBV5-5 to TRBJ2-2, with 7 bases identical to TRBD1. As DNA, the CDR3 is TGTGCCAGCAGCTTGCAGGGGGCCGGGGAGCTGTTTTTT. Translation: CASSLQGAGELFF.